This T cell receptor (beta chain) was captured in a study of shared clonotypes between healthy human individuals. As originally analysed: Filtering differed because ImmunoSEQ produced junction-only sequences that carried no quality scores. TCRdb's copy holds only in-frame clones and misses some; the assay was immunoSEQ multiplex PCR. The D gene and trimming were derived from the DNA, and the V and J assignments and clone size from that table. The sample carries 2 million to 2.5 million clones, more than 90% recorded once. The CDR3 loop spans 14 amino acids. The V end was cut by 0 bases, the J end by 9 bases, with 15 bases between. Germline loops: CDR1 GTSNPN, CDR2 SVGIG (reference sequence).

Sequenced: naive CD4+ T cells sorted from blood. The subset here: CD45RA+ positively selected. The sequence was collected from a man aged 18 to 35 in good health. This chain connects TRBV30 to TRBJ1-5; possibly TRBD1 for D (5 bases). The CDR3 here is CAWSVQPTRGPQHF. CDR3 sequence (DNA): TGTGCCTGGAGTGTACAGCCGACTAGGGGGCCCCAGCATTTT.